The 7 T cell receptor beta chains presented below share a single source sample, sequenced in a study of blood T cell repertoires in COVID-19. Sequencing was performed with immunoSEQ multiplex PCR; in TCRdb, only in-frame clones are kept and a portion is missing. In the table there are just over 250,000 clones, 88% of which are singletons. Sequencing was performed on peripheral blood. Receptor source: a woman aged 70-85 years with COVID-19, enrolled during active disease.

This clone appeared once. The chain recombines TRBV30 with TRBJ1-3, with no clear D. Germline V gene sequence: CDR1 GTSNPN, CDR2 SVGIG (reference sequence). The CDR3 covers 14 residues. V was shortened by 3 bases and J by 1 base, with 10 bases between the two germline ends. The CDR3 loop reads CAWSFQISGNTIYF. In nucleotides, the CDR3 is TGTGCCTGGAGCTTTCAGATTTCTGGAAACACCATATATTTT.

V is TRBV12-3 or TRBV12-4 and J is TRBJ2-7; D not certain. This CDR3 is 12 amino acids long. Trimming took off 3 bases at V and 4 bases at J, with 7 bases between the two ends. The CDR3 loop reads CASSFFRYEQYF. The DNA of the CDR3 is TGTGCCAGCAGTTTCTTCAGATACGAGCAGTACTTC.

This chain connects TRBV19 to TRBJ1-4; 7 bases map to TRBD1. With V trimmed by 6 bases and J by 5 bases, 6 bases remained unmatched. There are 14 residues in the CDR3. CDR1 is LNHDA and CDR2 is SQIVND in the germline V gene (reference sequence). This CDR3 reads CASRPGQMNEKLFF. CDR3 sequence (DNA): TGTGCCAGTAGACCGGGACAGATGAATGAAAAACTGTTTTTT. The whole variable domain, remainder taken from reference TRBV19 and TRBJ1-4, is DGGITQSPKYLFRKEGQNVTLSCEQNLNHDAMYWYRQDPGQGLRLIYYSQIVNDFQKGDIAEGYSVSREKKESFPLTVTSAQKNPTAFYLCASRPGQMNEKLFFGSGTQLSVL.

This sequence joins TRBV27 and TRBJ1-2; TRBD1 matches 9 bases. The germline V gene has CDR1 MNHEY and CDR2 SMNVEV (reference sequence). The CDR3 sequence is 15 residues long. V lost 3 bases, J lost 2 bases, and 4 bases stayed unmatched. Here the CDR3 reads CASSLGQGKNYGYTF. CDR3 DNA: TGTGCCAGCAGTTTGGGACAGGGAAAGAACTATGGCTACACCTTC.

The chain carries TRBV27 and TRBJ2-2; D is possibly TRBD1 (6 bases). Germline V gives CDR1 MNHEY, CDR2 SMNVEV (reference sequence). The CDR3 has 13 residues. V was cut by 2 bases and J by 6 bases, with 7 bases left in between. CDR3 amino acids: CASSLAGAGELFF. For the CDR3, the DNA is TGTGCCAGCAGTTTAGCAGGGGCCGGGGAGCTGTTTTTT.

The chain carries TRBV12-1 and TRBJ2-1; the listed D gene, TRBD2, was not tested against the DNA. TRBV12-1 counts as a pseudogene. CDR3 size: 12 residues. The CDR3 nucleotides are TGTGCCAGCAGCTCGCGACTAGACGAGCAGTTCTTC. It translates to CASSSRLDEQFF.

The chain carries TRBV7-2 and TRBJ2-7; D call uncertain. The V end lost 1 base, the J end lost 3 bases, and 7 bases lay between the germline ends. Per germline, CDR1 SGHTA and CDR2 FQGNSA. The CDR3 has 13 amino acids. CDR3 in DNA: TGTGCCAGCAGCTTAGTAGTCCTCTACGAGCAGTACTTC. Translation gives CASSLVVLYEQYF.